This T cell receptor beta chain was observed in a study of long-term antiretroviral therapy in people with HIV. Germline CDR1 SGDLS, CDR2 YYNGEE. V shed 3 bases and J shed 4 bases, with 15 bases lying between them. The CDR3 has 15 residues. Survey-level resolution applied to immunoSEQ assay v3.0. Assay: immunoSEQ multiplex PCR; the TCRdb copy retains only in-frame clones and omits some. The sample lists about 21,000 clones, approximately 77% seen once, with 7.5% to 10% in the top ten. The chain carries TRBV9 and TRBJ2-3, with D possibly being TRBD2 (7 bases). The clonotype was recovered from a man aged 45-65 years with HIV. Sequencing was performed on unsorted PBMCs, taken at the start of antiretroviral therapy. CDR3 DNA sequence: TGTGCCAGCAGCGCTGGGGGGGGGCCCCCAGATACGCAGTATTTT. Encoded protein: CASSAGGGPPDTQYF.